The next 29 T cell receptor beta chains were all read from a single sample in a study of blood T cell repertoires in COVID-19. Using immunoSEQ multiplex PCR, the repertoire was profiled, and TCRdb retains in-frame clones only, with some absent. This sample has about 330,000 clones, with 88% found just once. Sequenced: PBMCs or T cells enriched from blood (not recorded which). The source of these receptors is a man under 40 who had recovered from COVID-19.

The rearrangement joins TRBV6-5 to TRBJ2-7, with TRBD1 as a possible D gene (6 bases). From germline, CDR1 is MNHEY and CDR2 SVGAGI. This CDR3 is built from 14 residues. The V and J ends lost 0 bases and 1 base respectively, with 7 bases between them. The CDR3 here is CASSYSGTSYEQYF. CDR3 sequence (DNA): TGTGCCAGCAGTTACTCAGGGACATCCTACGAGCAGTACTTC.

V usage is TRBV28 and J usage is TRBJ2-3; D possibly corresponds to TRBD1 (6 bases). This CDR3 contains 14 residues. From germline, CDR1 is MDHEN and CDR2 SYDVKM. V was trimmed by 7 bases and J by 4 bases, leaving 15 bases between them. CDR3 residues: CASTSRRGADTQYF. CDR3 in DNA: TGTGCCAGCACTTCTCGCAGGGGAGCAGATACGCAGTATTTT.

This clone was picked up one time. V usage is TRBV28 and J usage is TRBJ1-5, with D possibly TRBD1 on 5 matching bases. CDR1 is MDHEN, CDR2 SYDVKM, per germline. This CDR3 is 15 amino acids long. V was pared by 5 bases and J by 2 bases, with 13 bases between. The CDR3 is CASSAGGEGNQPQHF. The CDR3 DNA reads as TGTGCCAGCAGTGCGGGGGGGGAGGGCAATCAGCCCCAGCATTTT.

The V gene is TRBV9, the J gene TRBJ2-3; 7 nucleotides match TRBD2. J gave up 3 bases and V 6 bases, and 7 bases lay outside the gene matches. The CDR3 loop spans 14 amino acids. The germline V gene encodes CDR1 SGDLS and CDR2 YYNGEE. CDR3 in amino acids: CASTSGVVTDTQYF. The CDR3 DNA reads TGTGCCAGCACCAGCGGGGTAGTAACAGATACGCAGTATTTT.

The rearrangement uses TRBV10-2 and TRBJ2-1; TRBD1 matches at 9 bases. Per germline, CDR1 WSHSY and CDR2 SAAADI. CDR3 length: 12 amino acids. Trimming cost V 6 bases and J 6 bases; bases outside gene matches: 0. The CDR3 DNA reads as TGCGCCAGCAGGACAGGGGGCAATGAGCAGTTCTTC. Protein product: CASRTGGNEQFF.

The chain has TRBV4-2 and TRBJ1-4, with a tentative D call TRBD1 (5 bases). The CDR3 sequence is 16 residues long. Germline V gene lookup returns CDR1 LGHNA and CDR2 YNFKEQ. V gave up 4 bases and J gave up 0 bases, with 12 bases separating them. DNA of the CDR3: TGTGCCAGCAGCCGCCGCAGGGATTCAACTAATGAAAAACTGTTTTTT. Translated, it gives CASSRRRDSTNEKLFF.

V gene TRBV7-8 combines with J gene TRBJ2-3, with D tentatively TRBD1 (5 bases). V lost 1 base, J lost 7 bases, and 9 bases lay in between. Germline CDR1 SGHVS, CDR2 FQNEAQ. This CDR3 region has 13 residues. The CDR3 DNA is TGTGCCAGCAGCTTAGACAGGCGGAATACGCAGTATTTT. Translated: CASSLDRRNTQYF.

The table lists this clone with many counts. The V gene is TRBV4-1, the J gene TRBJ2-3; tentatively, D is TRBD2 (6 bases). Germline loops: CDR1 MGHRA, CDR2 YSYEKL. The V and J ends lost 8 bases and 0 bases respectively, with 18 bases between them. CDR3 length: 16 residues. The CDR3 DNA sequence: TGCGCCAGCCAAGAAGGTATGGGGGGAAGCACAGATACGCAGTATTTT. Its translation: CASQEGMGGSTDTQYF.

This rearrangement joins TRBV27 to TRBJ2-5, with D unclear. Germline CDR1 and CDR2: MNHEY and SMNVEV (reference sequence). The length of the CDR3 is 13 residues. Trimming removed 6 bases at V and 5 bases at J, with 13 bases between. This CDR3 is CASSLDSRETQYF. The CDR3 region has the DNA TGTGCCAGCAGCCTAGATAGTAGGGAGACCCAGTACTTC.

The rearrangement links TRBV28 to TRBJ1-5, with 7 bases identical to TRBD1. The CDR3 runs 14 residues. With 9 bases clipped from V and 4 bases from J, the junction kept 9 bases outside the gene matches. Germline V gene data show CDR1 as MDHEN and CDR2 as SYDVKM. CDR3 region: CASNRDRENQPQHF. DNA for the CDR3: TGTGCCAGTAACCGGGACAGAGAAAATCAGCCCCAGCATTTT.

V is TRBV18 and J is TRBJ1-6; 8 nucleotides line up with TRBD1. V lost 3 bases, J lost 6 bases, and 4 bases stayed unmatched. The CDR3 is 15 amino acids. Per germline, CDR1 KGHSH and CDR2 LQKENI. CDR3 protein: CASSPGQGRNSPLHF. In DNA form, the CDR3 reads TGTGCCAGCTCACCTGGACAGGGACGTAATTCACCCCTCCACTTT.

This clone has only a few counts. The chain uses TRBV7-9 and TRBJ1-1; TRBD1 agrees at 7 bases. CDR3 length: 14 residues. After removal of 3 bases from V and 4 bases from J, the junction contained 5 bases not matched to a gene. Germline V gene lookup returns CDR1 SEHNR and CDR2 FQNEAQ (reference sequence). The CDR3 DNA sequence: TGTGCCAGCAGCTTTACAGGGGTAGGCACTGAAGCTTTCTTT. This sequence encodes CASSFTGVGTEAFF.

For the CDR3, the DNA is TGCGCCAGCAGCTTGGTGGGACTCGCCACCTACAATGAGCAGTTCTTC. Its translation is CASSLVGLATYNEQFF. The chain is built from TRBV5-1 and TRBJ2-1, with D possibly being TRBD2 (6 bases). The V gene lost 0 bases and the J gene lost 2 bases, with 12 bases spanning the gap. The CDR3 totals 16 residues. Germline loops: CDR1 SGHRS, CDR2 YFSETQ.

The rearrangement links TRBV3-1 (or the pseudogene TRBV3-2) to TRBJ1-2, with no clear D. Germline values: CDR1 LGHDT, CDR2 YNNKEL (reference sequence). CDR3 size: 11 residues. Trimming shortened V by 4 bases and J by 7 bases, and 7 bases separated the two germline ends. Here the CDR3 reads CASSLEAGYTF. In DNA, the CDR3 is TGTGCCAGCAGCCTCGAGGCTGGCTACACCTTC.

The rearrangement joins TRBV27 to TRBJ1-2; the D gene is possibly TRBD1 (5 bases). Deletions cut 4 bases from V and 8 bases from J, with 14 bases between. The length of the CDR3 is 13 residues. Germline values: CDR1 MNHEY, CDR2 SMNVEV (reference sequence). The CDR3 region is CASSSQGLVGYTF. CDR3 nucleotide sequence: TGTGCCAGCAGTTCTCAGGGTCTAGTCGGCTACACCTTC.

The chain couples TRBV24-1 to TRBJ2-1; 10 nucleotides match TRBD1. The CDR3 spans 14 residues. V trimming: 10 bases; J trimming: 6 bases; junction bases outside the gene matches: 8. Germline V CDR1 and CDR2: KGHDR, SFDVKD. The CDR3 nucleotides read TGTGCCACGTCCGGGACAGGGGTTTTCAATGAGCAGTTCTTC. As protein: CATSGTGVFNEQFF.

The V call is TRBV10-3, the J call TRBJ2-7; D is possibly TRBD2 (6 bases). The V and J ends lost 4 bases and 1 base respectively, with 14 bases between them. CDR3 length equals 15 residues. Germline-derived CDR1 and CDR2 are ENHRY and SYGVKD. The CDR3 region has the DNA TGTGCCATCAGTGGTGGAGGGACTGGGTCCTACGAGCAGTACTTC. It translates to CAISGGGTGSYEQYF.

CDR3 protein: CASSLGAGYSNQPQHF. CDR3 in DNA: TGTGCCAGCAGCTTAGGGGCAGGATATAGCAATCAGCCCCAGCATTTT. This chain connects TRBV11-2 to TRBJ1-5; no clear D gene. The CDR3 sequence is 16 residues long. V was shortened by 1 base and J by 0 bases, with 10 bases between the two germline ends. Per the germline V gene, CDR1 is SGHAT and CDR2 is FQNNGV.

CDR3 bases: TGCAGTGCTAGTGGTGGACAGGGAGTTGAGCAGTACTTC. The encoded protein is CSASGGQGVEQYF. The rearrangement joins TRBV20-1 to TRBJ2-7; 8 nucleotides match TRBD1. This CDR3 is 13 amino acids long. From germline, CDR1 is DFQATT and CDR2 SNEGSKA (reference sequence). V gave up 3 bases and J gave up 7 bases; unmatched junction bases: 8.

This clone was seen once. The CDR3 sequence: CASSKEAGHLIKYSNQPQHF. CDR3 DNA sequence: TGTGCCAGCAGCAAAGAGGCAGGACACCTGATAAAATATAGCAATCAGCCCCAGCATTTT. The chain links TRBV21-1 to TRBJ1-5; TRBD1 is the table's D call and was not checked against the DNA. TRBV21-1 is shown as a pseudogene. The length of the CDR3 is 20 residues.

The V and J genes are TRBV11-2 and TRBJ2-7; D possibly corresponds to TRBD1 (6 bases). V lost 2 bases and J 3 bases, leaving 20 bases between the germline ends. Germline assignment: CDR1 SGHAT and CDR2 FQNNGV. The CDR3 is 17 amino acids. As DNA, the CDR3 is TGTGCCAGCAGCTTATTCTTCCGTGGACAGCCTAGCTACGAGCAGTACTTC. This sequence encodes CASSLFFRGQPSYEQYF.

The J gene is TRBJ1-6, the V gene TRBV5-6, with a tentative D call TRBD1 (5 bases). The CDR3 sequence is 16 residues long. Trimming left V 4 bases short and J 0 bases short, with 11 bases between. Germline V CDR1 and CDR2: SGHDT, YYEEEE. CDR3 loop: CASSPGGGSYNSPLHF. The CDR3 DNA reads TGTGCCAGCAGCCCGGGCGGGGGCTCCTATAATTCACCCCTCCACTTT.

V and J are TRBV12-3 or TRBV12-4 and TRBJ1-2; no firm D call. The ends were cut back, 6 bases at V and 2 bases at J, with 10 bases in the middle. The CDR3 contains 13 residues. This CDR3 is CASSPGLNYGYTF. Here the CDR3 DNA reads TGTGCCAGCAGCCCAGGACTGAACTATGGCTACACCTTC.

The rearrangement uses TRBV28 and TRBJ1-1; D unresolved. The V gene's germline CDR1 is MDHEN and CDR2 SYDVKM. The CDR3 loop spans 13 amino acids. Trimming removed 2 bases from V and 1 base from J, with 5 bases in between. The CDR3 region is CASSLGKNTEAFF. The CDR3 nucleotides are TGTGCCAGCAGTTTAGGCAAGAACACTGAAGCTTTCTTT.

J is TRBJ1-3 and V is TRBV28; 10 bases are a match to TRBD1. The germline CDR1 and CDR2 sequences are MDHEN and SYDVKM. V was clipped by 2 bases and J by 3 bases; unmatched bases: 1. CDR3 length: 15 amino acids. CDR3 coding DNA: TGTGCCAGCAGTTTAGACAGGGGGCTTGGAAACACCATATATTTT. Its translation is CASSLDRGLGNTIYF. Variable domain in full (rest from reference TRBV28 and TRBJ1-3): DVKVTQSSRYLVKRTGEKVFLECVQDMDHENMFWYRQDPGLGLRLIYFSYDVKMKEKGDIPEGYSVSREKKERFSLILESASTNQTSMYLCASSLDRGLGNTIYFGEGSWLTVV.

CDR3 sequence reads: CASSSGGAGEQYF. CDR3 coding DNA: TGTGCCAGCAGTTCCGGGGGGGCCGGCGAGCAGTACTTC. The chain has TRBV28 and TRBJ2-7; 8 positions match TRBD2. Germline V gene lookup returns CDR1 MDHEN and CDR2 SYDVKM. The CDR3 contains 13 residues. Unmatched junction bases numbered 5, after V lost 4 bases and J lost 6 bases.

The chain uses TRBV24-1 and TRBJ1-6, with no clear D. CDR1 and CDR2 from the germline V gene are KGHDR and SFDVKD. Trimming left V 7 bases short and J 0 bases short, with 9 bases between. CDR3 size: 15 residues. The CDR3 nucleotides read TGTGCCACCAGAACCCCTAGCTCCTATAATTCACCCCTCCACTTT. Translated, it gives CATRTPSSYNSPLHF.

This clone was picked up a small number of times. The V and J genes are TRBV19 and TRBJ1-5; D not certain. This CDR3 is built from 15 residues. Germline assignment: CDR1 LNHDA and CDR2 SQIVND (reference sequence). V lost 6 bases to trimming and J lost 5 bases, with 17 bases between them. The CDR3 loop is CASRPWRRDDQPQHF. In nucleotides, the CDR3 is TGTGCCAGTAGACCCTGGAGACGGGATGATCAGCCCCAGCATTTT.

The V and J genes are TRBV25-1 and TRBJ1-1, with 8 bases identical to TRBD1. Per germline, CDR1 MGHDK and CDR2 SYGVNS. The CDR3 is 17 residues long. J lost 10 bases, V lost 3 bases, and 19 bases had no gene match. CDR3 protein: CASSDDSQGARLGGAFF. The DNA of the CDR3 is TGTGCCAGCAGTGATGATAGCCAGGGGGCGAGGTTAGGCGGAGCTTTCTTT.